The source of this TCR beta chain is a study of regulatory T cells in long-lasting Graves disease. The study, taken as a whole, reports: Thyroid tissue went unstudied; only peripheral blood was examined.

Stated time point: newly diagnosed GD, antithyroid drugs for less than 3 months. Construction of the TCR library relied on RNA isolated from PBMCs. About 8.8 milliliters of peripheral blood went into EDTA tubes. The length of the CDR3 is 18 residues. CDR1 is MDHEN and CDR2 is SYDVKM in the germline V gene. V lost 3 bases and J lost 6; bases outside the gene matches: 12. This clonotype was picked up many times. The antigen remains undetermined. iRepertoire HTBI primers and Arm-PCR of CDR3 regions built TCR beta libraries. One entry per CDR3 protein results from TCRdb running MiXCR on the multiplex PCR reads. The sample carries 350,000 to 550,000 distinct CDR3 sequences, around 15% recorded once. The same data also went into a second study, on T cells in Graves' hyperthyroidism and ophthalmopathy.

Sample: peripheral blood mononuclear cells (PBMCs), taken at new diagnosis, from a patient treated with antithyroid drugs. This sequence joins TRBV28 and TRBJ2-3, with 13 bases matching TRBD2. The origin of this receptor is a woman aged 50 to 65 with Graves disease. CDR3 bases: TGTGCCAGCAGTTTTCCCCAGGCGGGACTAGCGGGATCCGATACGCAGTATTTT. It yields the protein CASSFPQAGLAGSDTQYF.